These T cell receptor beta chains were read from a single sample in a study of T-cell memory formation after mild COVID-19. TCRdb independently ran MiXCR on the 5' RACE reads; one entry per CDR3 protein. The sample includes under 650,000 distinct CDR3 sequences, roughly 17% of them seen just once. Source material: PBMCs or a T cell subset sorted from them (not recorded which). These receptors originate from an adult woman who had mild COVID-19 (a few samples of this study predate the infection). Cell type and time point are not known. Each CDR3 is given with its conserved first and last residue. Fields, in order: V gene, D gene, clone size, J gene, CDR3 DNA, CDR3 protein. A D gene is named only where the DNA matches it firmly. Size is omitted from some rows. Given values are once, few, many or a class for expanded clones.

>TRBV20-1|TRBD1|few|TRBJ2-7
TGCAGTGCTTCCCCACAGGGGAACCTCTACGAGCAGTACTTC
CSASPQGNLYEQYF
>TRBV4-2|-|-|TRBJ1-2
TGTGCCAGCAGCCAAGATCGCGGCCCAGGCTATGGCTACACCTTC
CASSQDRGPGYGYTF
>TRBV20-1|TRBD2|-|TRBJ2-7
TGCAGTGCTCGACCGCTTGACGGACTAGCGACGCTCTACGAGCAGTACTTC
CSARPLDGLATLYEQYF
>TRBV24-1|TRBD1|few|TRBJ1-5
TGTGCCACTGCGGAAGGGACAGCCAGCAATCAGCCCCAGCATTTT
CATAEGTASNQPQHF
>TRBV12-3/TRBV12-4|TRBD2|few|TRBJ2-7
TGTGCCAGCAGTCCCGGGGGCGGGAGGGCCTACGAGCAGTACTTC
CASSPGGGRAYEQYF
>TRBV7-2|TRBD1|many|TRBJ2-1
TGTGCCAGCAGCGGACCCGGGACAGGAGCTTACAATGAGCAGTTCTTC
CASSGPGTGAYNEQFF
>TRBV7-2|-|many|TRBJ2-1
TGTGCCAGCAGCCAAGACTATTACAATGAGCAGTTCTTC
CASSQDYYNEQFF
>TRBV7-9|-|-|TRBJ2-7
TGTGCCAGCAGCTTAGAGGCCGGGGCCACCTACGAGCAGTACTTC
CASSLEAGATYEQYF
>TRBV19|-|-|TRBJ1-1
TGTGCCAGTAGTATCGGGGACGGGAACACTGAAGCTTTCTTT
CASSIGDGNTEAFF
>TRBV12-3/TRBV12-4|-|-|TRBJ1-1
TGTGCCAGCAGTTTAGGCTTGTCGAACACTGAAGCTTTCTTT
CASSLGLSNTEAFF
>TRBV5-1|-|many|TRBJ1-1
TGCGCCAGCCAAACGACGGCCGGGCCTACTTGGGCTTTCTTT
CASQTTAGPTWAFF
>TRBV7-2|-|few|TRBJ1-6
TGTGCCAGCAGCTTAAGTCAGTGGGGCTCACCCCTCCACTTT
CASSLSQWGSPLHF
>TRBV11-2|TRBD2|few|TRBJ2-1
TGTGCCAGCAGCTTCTCTAGCGGGAGTGTAAGTGAGCAGTTCTTC
CASSFSSGSVSEQFF
>TRBV7-2|TRBD2|-|TRBJ2-3
TGTGCCAGCAGCCCCCGACTAGCGGGGAGGAAAACTAGCACAGATACGCAGTATTTT
CASSPRLAGRKTSTDTQYF
>TRBV13|-|-|TRBJ2-7
TGTGCCAGCAGCTTAACCGGGACGGACTACGAGCAGTACTTC
CASSLTGTDYEQYF
>TRBV6-2/TRBV6-3|-|-|TRBJ2-7
TGTGCCAGCAGTTTAGGAGCACCCAGGGGAAACGAGCAGTACTTC
CASSLGAPRGNEQYF
>TRBV12-3/TRBV12-4|TRBD1|-|TRBJ2-1
TGTGCCAGCGGACAGGGGAGACTCAATGAGCAGTTCTTC
CASGQGRLNEQFF
>TRBV7-2|-|many|TRBJ2-4
TGTGCCAGCAGCCGGGACACCAAAAACATTCAGTACTTC
CASSRDTKNIQYF
>TRBV5-4|TRBD2|few|TRBJ2-3
TGTGCCAGCAGCCGTGGGACTAGCGGGATAGCTGGAGCAGATACGCAGTATTTT
CASSRGTSGIAGADTQYF
>TRBV7-8|-|-|TRBJ2-3
TGTGCCAGCAAAGGCAGAGATACGCAGTATTTT
CASKGRDTQYF
>TRBV3-1|TRBD2|-|TRBJ2-7
TGTGCCAGCAGCCTCCGGAGACTAGCGGGGGTCTGGGTCTACGAGCAGTACTTC
CASSLRRLAGVWVYEQYF
>TRBV27|TRBD1|few|TRBJ2-3
TGTGCCAGCAGGCTCCTGCCGGGACAGGGTGCAGATACGCAGTATTTT
CASRLLPGQGADTQYF
>TRBV7-9|TRBD1|-|TRBJ2-7
TGTGCCAGCAGCGTACGGGGGACAGGAGGCTCCTACGAGCAGTACTTC
CASSVRGTGGSYEQYF
>TRBV18|-|few|TRBJ1-1
TGTGCCAGCTCACCACAGGGAGACACTGAAGCTTTCTTT
CASSPQGDTEAFF
>TRBV3-1|-|few|TRBJ2-5
TGTGCCAGCAGCCAAGATGCCGGGGGCGGGGAGACCCAGTACTTC
CASSQDAGGGETQYF
>TRBV20-1|TRBD2|-|TRBJ2-2
TGCAGTGCTCGGACTAGCGGGAGGATCCTGAACACCGGGGAGCTGTTTTTT
CSARTSGRILNTGELFF
>TRBV4-1|-|few|TRBJ1-1
TGCGCCACCTCCTCACCCGGTGGTCCGACTGAAGCTTTCTTT
CATSSPGGPTEAFF
>TRBV12-3/TRBV12-4|-|few|TRBJ1-6
TGTGCCAGCAGCCCACCTTATTCACCCCTCCACTTT
CASSPPYSPLHF
>TRBV9|-|-|TRBJ1-1
TGTGCCAGCAGCGTAGCACAGGGACCGAACACTGAAGCTTTCTTT
CASSVAQGPNTEAFF
>TRBV7-9|TRBD1|-|TRBJ1-5
TGTGCCAGCCGGGGGACAGGCGGCAATCAGCCCCAGCATTTT
CASRGTGGNQPQHF
>TRBV7-9|TRBD2|many|TRBJ2-3
TGTGCCAGCAGCGTCGGGACTAGCGGCACAGATACGCAGTATTTT
CASSVGTSGTDTQYF
>TRBV4-1|TRBD2|-|TRBJ2-1
TGCGCCAGCAGCCGTCGACTAGCGGGGGGTAATGAGCAGTTCTTC
CASSRRLAGGNEQFF
>TRBV4-3|TRBD1|few|TRBJ1-1
TGCGCCAGCAGCCAGAGGACAGGGGGCACTGAAGCTTTCTTT
CASSQRTGGTEAFF
>TRBV5-1|-|few|TRBJ1-1
TGCGCCAGCAGTTTTGGGCAGGGCCAAACTGAAGCTTTCTTT
CASSFGQGQTEAFF
>TRBV9|-|-|TRBJ1-4
TGTGCCAGCAGCCCACGCCCTAATGAAAAACTGTTTTTT
CASSPRPNEKLFF
>TRBV7-9|TRBD2|-|TRBJ2-7
TGTGCCAGCAGCTCGACTAGCGGGAGACCCCTCGAGCAGTACTTC
CASSSTSGRPLEQYF
>TRBV3-1|-|few|TRBJ2-5
TGTGCCAGCAGCCAAGAAGTGGGCCCGGAGACCCAGTACTTC
CASSQEVGPETQYF
>TRBV12-3/TRBV12-4|-|few|TRBJ2-5
TGTGCCAGCAGTTTATCGGGGGGCAGTCAAGAGACCCAGTACTTC
CASSLSGGSQETQYF
>TRBV27|-|many|TRBJ2-7
TGTGCCAGCAGTTTTTCGACGGATTCCTACGAGCAGTACTTC
CASSFSTDSYEQYF
>TRBV7-3|TRBD1|-|TRBJ2-1
TGTGCCAGCAGCCGAGCCGGGACAGGGGGGAATGAGCAGTTCTTC
CASSRAGTGGNEQFF
>TRBV4-2|TRBD2|few|TRBJ2-1
TGTGCCAGCAGCCAAGCTCGGGGGGGGAATGAGCAGTTCTTC
CASSQARGGNEQFF
>TRBV29-1|-|few|TRBJ2-5
TGCAGCGCCCTGGGGAGCGGGGAGACCCAGTACTTC
CSALGSGETQYF
>TRBV18|-|few|TRBJ2-1
TGTGCCAGCTCACCACCGGCGGGGACCGCCTACAATGAGCAGTTCTTC
CASSPPAGTAYNEQFF
>TRBV30|-|-|TRBJ1-1
TGTGCCTGGAGTGTTACACCTATCACTGAAGCTTTCTTT
CAWSVTPITEAFF
>TRBV2|-|-|TRBJ1-2
TGTGCCAGCACTCGGCAGGGGCTCCTCGTTGGTGGCTACACCTTC
CASTRQGLLVGGYTF
>TRBV4-1|-|few|TRBJ2-2
TGCGCCAGCAGGCCCCGAGGGAACACCGGGGAGCTGTTTTTT
CASRPRGNTGELFF
>TRBV2|TRBD1|many|TRBJ1-2
TGTGCCAGCGGGGGGGACAGCCTCCTTCTCAACTATGGCTACACCTTC
CASGGDSLLLNYGYTF
>TRBV7-9|-|few|TRBJ2-7
TGTGCCAGCAGCTTCTCAGAGTTCTACGAGCAGTACTTC
CASSFSEFYEQYF
>TRBV5-1|-|-|TRBJ1-2
TGCGCCAGCAGCTTAGCAGCAGGGATGAGTAACTATGGCTACACCTTC
CASSLAAGMSNYGYTF
>TRBV7-9|-|few|TRBJ2-5
TGTGCCAGCAGCATAAAGGCGGAGACCCAGTACTTC
CASSIKAETQYF
>TRBV12-3/TRBV12-4|TRBD1|few|TRBJ2-7
TGTGCCAGCAGTCCCGGGGACAGAGCTTACTCCTACGAGCAGTACTTC
CASSPGDRAYSYEQYF
>TRBV20-1|TRBD2|-|TRBJ2-1
TGCAGTGCTAGAGTACTAGCGGGAGGGCCGGGATACAATGAGCAGTTCTTC
CSARVLAGGPGYNEQFF
>TRBV12-3/TRBV12-4|TRBD1|few|TRBJ1-2
TGTGCCAGCAGTTCTACCGGGACAGGGGTAAAAGGCTACACCTTC
CASSSTGTGVKGYTF
>TRBV3-1|-|few|TRBJ1-2
TGTGCCAGCAGCCAAGTCCCGAACTATGGCTACACCTTC
CASSQVPNYGYTF
>TRBV21-1|-|few|TRBJ1-2
TGTGCCAGCAGCAAAGCAATACAGGGGCCCGGAGGAGGCTACACCTTC
CASSKAIQGPGGGYTF
>TRBV7-8|TRBD2|many|TRBJ2-5
TGTGCCAGCAGCTTACCTAGCGGGAGAGGGACCCAGTACTTC
CASSLPSGRGTQYF
>TRBV4-2|-|few|TRBJ1-3
TGTGCCACCGGAGCAGGGGCCCTCTCTGGAAACACCATATATTTT
CATGAGALSGNTIYF